This T cell receptor (beta chain) was sequenced in a study of blood T cell repertoires in COVID-19. As handled by the study authors: Reference gene primer amplification gave nucleated cell count estimates. TCRdb's copy holds only in-frame clones and misses some; the assay was immunoSEQ multiplex PCR. V, J and clone size were drawn from that table, and D and trimming were deduced from the DNA. The sample has about 64,000 clones; roughly 90% are singletons. The length of the CDR3 is 15 residues. Trimming took 4 bases from V and 4 from J, leaving 16 bases between them. Germline V gene data show CDR1 as MDHEN and CDR2 as SYDVKM.

The chain joins TRBV28 to TRBJ1-2, with a possible D match to TRBD1 (5 bases). The source material was peripheral blood. The origin of this receptor is a woman of 80 years or more with active COVID-19. The DNA for the CDR3 is TGTGCCAGCAGTTCTAATGGACAAGGACCCTATGGCTACACCTTC. Encoded protein: CASSSNGQGPYGYTF.